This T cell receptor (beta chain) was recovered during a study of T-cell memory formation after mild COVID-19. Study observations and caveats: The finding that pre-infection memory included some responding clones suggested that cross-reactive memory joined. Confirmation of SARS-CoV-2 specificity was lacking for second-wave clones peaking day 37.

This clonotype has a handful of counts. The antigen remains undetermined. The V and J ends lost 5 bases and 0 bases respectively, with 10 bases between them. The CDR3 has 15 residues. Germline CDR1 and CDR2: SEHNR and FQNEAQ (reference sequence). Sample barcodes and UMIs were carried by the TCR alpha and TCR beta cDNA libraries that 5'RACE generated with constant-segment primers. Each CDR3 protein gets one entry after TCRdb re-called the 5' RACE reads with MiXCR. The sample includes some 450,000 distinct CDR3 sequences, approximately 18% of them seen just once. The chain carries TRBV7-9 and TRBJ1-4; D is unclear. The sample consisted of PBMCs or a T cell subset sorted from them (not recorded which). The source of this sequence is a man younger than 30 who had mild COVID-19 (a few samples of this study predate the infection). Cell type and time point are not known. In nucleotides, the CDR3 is TGTGCCAGCAGCCCAGGACGGACAACTAATGAAAAACTGTTTTTT. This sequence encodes CASSPGRTTNEKLFF.